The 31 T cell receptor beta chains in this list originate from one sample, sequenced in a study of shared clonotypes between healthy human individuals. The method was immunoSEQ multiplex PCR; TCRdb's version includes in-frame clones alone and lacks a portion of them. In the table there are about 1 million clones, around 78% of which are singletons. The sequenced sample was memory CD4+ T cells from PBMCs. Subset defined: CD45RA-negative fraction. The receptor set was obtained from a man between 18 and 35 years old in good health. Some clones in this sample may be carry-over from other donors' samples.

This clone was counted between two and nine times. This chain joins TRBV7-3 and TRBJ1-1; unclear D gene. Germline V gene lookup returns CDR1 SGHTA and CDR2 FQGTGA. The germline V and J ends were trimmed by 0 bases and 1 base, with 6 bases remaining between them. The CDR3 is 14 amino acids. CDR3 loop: CASSLTPENTEAFF. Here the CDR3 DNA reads TGTGCCAGCAGCTTAACCCCAGAGAACACTGAAGCTTTCTTT.

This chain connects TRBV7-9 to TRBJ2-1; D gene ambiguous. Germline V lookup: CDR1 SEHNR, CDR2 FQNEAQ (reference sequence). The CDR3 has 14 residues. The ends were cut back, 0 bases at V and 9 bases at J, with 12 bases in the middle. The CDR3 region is CASSLAGRDGEQFF. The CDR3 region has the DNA TGTGCCAGCAGCTTAGCGGGTAGAGACGGTGAGCAGTTCTTC.

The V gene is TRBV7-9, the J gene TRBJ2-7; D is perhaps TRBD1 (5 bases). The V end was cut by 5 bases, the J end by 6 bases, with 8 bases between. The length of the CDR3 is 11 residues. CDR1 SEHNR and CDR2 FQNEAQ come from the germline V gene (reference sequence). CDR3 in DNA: TGTGCCAGCAGCGCCCAGGGCGAGCAGTACTTC. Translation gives CASSAQGEQYF.

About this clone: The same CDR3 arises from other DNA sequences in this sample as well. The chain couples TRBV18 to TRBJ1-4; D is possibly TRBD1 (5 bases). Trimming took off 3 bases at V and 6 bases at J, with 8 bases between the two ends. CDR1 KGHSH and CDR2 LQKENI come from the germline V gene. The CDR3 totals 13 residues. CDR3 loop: CASSPGADEKLFF. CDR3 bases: TGTGCCAGCTCACCCGGGGCTGATGAAAAACTGTTTTTT.

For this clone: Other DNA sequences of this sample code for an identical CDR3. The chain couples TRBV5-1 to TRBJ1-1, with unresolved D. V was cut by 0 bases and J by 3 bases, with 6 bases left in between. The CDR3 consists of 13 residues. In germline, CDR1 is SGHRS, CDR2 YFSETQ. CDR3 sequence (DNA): TGCGCCAGCAGCTTGGGCCGAGACACTGAAGCTTTCTTT. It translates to CASSLGRDTEAFF.

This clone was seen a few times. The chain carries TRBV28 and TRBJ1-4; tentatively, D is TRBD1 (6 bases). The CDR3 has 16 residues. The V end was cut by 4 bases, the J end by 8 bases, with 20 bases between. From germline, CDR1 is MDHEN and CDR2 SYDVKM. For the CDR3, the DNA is TGTGCCAGCAGTTATACAACGCGGAACCAGGGGGAAAAACTGTTTTTT. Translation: CASSYTTRNQGEKLFF.

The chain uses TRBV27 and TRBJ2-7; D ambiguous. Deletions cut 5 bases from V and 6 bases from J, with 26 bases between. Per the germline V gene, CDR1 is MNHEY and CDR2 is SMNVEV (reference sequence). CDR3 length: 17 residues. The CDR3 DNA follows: TGTGCCAGCAGTCCGCGAACTCTCCGGACCTACGTTGTCGAGCAGTACTTC. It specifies CASSPRTLRTYVVEQYF.

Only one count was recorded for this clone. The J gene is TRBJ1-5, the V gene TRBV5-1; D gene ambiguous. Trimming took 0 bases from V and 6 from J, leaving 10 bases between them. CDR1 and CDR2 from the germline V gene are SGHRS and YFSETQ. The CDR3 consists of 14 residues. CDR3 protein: CASSLGGGGQPQHF. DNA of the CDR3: TGCGCCAGCAGCTTGGGAGGCGGTGGTCAGCCCCAGCATTTT.

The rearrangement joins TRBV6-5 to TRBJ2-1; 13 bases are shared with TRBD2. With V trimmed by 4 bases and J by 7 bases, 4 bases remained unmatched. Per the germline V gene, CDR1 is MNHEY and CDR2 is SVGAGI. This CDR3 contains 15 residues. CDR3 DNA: TGTGCCAGCAGTTCGACTAGCGGGGGGTTTAATGAGCAGTTCTTC. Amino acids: CASSSTSGGFNEQFF.

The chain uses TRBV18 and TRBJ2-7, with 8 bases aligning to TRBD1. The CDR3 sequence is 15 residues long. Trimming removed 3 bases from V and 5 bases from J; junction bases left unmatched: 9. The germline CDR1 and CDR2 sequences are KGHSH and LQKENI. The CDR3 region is CASSPPAHRGNEQYF. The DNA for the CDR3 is TGTGCCAGCTCACCCCCAGCGCACAGGGGGAACGAGCAGTACTTC.

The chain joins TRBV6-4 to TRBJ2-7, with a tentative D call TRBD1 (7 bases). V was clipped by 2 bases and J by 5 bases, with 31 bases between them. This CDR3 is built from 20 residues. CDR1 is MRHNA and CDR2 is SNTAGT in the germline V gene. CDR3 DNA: TGTGCCAGCAGTGACCTCGGGGGACAGTTCTCCCCCTACTCGAGGGACGAGCAGTACTTC. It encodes CASSDLGGQFSPYSRDEQYF.

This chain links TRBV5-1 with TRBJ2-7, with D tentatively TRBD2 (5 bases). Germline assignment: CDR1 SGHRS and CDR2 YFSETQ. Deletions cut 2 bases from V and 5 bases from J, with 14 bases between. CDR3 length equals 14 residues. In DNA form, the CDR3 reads TGCGCCAGCAGCTTTTCCGCGGGTCTGGACGAGCAGTACTTC. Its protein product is CASSFSAGLDEQYF.

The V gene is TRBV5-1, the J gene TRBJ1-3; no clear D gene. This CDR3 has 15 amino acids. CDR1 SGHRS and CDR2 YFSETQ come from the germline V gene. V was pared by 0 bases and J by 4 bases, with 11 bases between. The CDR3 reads CASSLGSSLGNTIYF. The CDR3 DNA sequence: TGCGCCAGCAGCTTGGGGTCCTCTCTCGGAAACACCATATATTTT.

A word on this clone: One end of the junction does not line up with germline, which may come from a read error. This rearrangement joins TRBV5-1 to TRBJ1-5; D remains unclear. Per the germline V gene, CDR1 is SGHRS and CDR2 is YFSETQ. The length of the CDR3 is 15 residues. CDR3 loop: CASSLVPGSSQPQHF. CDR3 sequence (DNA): TGCGCCAGCAGCTTGGTTCCCGGTAGCAGTCAGCCCCAGCATTTT.

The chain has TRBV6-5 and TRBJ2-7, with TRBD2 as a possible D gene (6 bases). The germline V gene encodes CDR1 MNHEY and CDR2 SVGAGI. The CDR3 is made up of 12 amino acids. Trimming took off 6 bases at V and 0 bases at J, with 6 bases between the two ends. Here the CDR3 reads CASRGGSYEQYF. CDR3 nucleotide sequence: TGTGCCAGCAGGGGAGGCTCCTACGAGCAGTACTTC.

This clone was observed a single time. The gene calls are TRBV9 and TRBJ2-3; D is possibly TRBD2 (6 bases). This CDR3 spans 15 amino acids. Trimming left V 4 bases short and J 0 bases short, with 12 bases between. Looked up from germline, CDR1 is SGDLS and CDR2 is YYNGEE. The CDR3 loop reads CASSQETRSTDTQYF. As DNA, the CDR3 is TGTGCCAGCAGCCAAGAGACTAGGAGCACAGATACGCAGTATTTT.

Here the CDR3 DNA reads TGTGCCAGCTCACTGCCCGGGACACAGGCTTTCTTT. This encodes CASSLPGTQAFF. The chain links TRBV18 to TRBJ1-1; D perhaps matches TRBD1 (6 bases). CDR3 length: 12 residues. CDR1 and CDR2 (germline): KGHSH, LQKENI. V was trimmed by 4 bases and J by 11 bases, leaving 14 bases between them.

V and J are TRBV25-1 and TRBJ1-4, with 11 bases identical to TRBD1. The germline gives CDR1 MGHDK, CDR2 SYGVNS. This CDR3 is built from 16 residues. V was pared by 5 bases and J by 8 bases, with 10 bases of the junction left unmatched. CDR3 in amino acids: CASSYEGQGAREKLFF. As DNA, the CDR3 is TGTGCCAGCAGTTACGAAGGACAGGGGGCGCGAGAAAAACTGTTTTTT.

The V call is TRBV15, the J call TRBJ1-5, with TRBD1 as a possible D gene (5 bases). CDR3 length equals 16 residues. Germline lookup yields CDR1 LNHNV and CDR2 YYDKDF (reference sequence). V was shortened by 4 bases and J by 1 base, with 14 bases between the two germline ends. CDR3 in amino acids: CATSTLWGKSNQPQHF. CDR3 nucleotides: TGTGCCACCAGCACCCTTTGGGGGAAGAGCAATCAGCCCCAGCATTTT. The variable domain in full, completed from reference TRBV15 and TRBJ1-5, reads DAMVIQNPRYQVTQFGKPVTLSCSQTLNHNVMYWYQQKSSQAPKLLFHYYDKDFNNEADTPDNFQSRRPNTSFCFLDIRSPGLGDTAMYLCATSTLWGKSNQPQHFGDGTRLSIL.

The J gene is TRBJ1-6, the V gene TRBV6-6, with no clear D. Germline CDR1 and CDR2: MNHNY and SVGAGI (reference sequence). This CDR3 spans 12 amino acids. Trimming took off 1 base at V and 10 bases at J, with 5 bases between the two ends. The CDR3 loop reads CASSYLGSPLHF. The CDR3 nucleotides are TGTGCCAGCAGTTACTTAGGATCACCCCTCCACTTT.

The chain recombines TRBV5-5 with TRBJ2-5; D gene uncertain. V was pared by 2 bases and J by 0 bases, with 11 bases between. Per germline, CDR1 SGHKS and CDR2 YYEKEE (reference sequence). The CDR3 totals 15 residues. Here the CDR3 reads CASSFVGPHQETQYF. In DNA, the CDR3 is TGTGCCAGCAGCTTTGTCGGCCCTCACCAAGAGACCCAGTACTTC.

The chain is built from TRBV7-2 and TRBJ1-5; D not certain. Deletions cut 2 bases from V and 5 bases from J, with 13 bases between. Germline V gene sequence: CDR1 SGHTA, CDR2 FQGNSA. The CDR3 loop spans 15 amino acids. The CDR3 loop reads CASSLSSALHQPQHF. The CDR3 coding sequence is TGTGCCAGCAGCTTATCATCCGCACTTCATCAGCCCCAGCATTTT.

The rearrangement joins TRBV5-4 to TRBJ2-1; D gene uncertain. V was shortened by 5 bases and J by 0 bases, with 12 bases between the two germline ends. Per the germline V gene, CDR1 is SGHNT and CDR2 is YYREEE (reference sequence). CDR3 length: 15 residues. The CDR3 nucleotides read TGTGCCAGCAGACTCGACGCGGACTCCTACAATGAGCAGTTCTTC. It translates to CASRLDADSYNEQFF.

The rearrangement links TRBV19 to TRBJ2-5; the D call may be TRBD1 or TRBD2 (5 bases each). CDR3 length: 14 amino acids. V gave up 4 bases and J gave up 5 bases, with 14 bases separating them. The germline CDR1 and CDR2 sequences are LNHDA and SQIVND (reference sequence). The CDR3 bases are TGTGCCAGTAGTAAGGTTGGGACCGGGGAGACCCAGTACTTC. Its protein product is CASSKVGTGETQYF.

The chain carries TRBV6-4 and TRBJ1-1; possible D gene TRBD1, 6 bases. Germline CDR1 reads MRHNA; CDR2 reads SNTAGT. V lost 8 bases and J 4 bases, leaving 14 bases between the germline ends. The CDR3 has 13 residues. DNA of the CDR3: TGTGCCAGCGCCCGGGACACCAGCACTGAAGCTTTCTTT. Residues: CASARDTSTEAFF.

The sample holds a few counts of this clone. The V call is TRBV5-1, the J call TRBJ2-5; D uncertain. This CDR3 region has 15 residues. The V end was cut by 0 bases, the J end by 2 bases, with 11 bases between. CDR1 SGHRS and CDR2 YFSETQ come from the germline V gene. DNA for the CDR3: TGCGCCAGCAGCTTGGGGAGTCACTCGCAAGAGACCCAGTACTTC. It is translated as CASSLGSHSQETQYF.

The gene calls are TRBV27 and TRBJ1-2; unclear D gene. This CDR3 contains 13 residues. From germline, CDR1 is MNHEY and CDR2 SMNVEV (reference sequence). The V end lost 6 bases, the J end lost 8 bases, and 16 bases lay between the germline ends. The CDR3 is CASSPVLAGGYTF. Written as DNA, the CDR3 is TGTGCCAGCAGCCCTGTTCTTGCGGGCGGCTACACCTTC.

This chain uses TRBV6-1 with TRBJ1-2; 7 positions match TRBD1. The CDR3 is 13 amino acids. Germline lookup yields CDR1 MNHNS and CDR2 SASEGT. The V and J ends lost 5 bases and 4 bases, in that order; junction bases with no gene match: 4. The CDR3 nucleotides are TGTGCCAGCAGTCCGACAGGGCTCTATGGCTACACCTTC. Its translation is CASSPTGLYGYTF.

CDR3 loop: CASSVVSVNQPQHF. The CDR3 bases are TGTGCCAGCAGCGTAGTCTCGGTCAATCAGCCCCAGCATTTT. This rearrangement joins TRBV9 to TRBJ1-5, with unresolved D. Trimming removed 0 bases from V and 3 bases from J, with 7 bases in between. Germline CDR1 and CDR2: SGDLS and YYNGEE. The CDR3 runs 14 residues.

For the CDR3, the DNA is TGTGCCAGCAGTTTGGGGGGAATTCTAGTGCCTAATGAAAAACTGTTTTTT. This gives the protein CASSLGGILVPNEKLFF. The V and J genes are TRBV28 and TRBJ1-4, with D possibly TRBD1 on 5 matching bases. The V end lost 3 bases, the J end lost 3 bases, and 17 bases lay between the germline ends. CDR3 length: 17 amino acids. The germline CDR1 and CDR2 sequences are MDHEN and SYDVKM.

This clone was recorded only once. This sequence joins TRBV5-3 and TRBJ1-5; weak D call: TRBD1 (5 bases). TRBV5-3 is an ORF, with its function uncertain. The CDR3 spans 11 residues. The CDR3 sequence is CQGGPQTPQHF. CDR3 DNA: TGTCAGGGAGGGCCTCAAACACCCCAGCATTTT.